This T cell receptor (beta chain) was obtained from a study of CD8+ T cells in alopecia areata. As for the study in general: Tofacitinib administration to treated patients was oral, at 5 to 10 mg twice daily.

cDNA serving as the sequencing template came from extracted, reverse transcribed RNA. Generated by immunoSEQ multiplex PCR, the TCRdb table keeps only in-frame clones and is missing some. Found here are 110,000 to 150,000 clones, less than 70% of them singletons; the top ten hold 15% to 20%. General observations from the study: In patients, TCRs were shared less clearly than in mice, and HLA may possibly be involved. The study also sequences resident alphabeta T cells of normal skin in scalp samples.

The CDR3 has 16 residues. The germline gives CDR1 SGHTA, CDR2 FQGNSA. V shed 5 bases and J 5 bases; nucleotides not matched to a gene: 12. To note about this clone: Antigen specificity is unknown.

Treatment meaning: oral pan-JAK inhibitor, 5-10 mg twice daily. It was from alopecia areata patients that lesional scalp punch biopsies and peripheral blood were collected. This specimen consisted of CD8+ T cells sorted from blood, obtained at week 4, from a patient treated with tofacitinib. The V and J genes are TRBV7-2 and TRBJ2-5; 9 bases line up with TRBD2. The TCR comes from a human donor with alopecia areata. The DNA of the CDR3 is TGTGCCAGCAGCGATGGGACTAGCCCTCAGAGGGAGACCCAGTACTTC. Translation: CASSDGTSPQRETQYF.